This is a list of T cell receptor beta chains from one sample in a study of blood T cell repertoires in COVID-19. Profiled with immunoSEQ multiplex PCR; TCRdb holds only in-frame clones, not every one. The profile covers about 130,000 clones, with about 88% appearing a single time and 4% to 5% taken by the ten largest. Source material: peripheral blood. The receptors here all came from a man in his sixties with COVID-19, enrolled during active disease. Both conserved end residues are part of each CDR3. D genes are given only for firm matches. The size field is filled for only some rows; it gives once, few, many or a size class.

clone_size,j_call,d_call,v_call,cdr3_length,cdr3_aa,cdr3_nt
.,TRBJ1-2,.,TRBV28,12,CASSTHLDGYTF,TGTGCCAGCAGTACCCACTTGGATGGCTACACCTTC
.,TRBJ1-1,TRBD1,TRBV30,17,CAWSVEGLDRARTEAFF,TGTGCCTGGAGTGTCGAAGGCCTGGACAGGGCAAGGACTGAAGCTTTCTTT
.,TRBJ2-2,.,TRBV2,12,CASSGTPAELFF,TGTGCCAGCAGTGGGACTCCCGCGGAGCTGTTTTTT
.,TRBJ1-1,.,TRBV18,13,CASSPQMNTEAFF,TGTGCCAGCTCCCCTCAGATGAACACTGAAGCTTTCTTT
.,TRBJ1-1,.,TRBV6-5,13,CASRANRNTEAFF,TGTGCCAGCAGGGCGAACAGGAATACTGAAGCTTTCTTT
.,TRBJ2-7,TRBD1,TRBV19,13,CATGQGISYEQYF,TGTGCCACCGGACAGGGAATCTCCTACGAGCAGTACTTC
.,TRBJ1-2,TRBD1,TRBV5-1,16,CASSLGTGPNSYGYTF,TGCGCCAGCAGCTTAGGGACAGGGCCAAATTCCTATGGCTACACCTTC
.,TRBJ1-6,.,TRBV25-1,12,CASSKENSPLHF,TGTGCCAGCAGTAAAGAGAATTCACCCCTCCACTTT
.,TRBJ2-1,TRBD1,TRBV25-1,15,CASTLDRGTGYEKFF,TGTGCCAGCACCCTGGACAGGGGGACTGGCTATGAGAAGTTCTTC
.,TRBJ1-5,.,TRBV6-2/TRBV6-3,14,CASSLSEGGQPQHF,TGTGCCAGCAGTCTTTCCGAGGGCGGTCAGCCCCAGCATTTT
.,TRBJ2-7,.,TRBV25-1,14,CASRRPDTVYEQYF,TGTGCCAGCAGGCGACCCGACACCGTCTACGAGCAGTACTTC
.,TRBJ2-7,.,TRBV5-1,14,CASSLNRGTYEQYF,TGCGCCAGCAGCTTAAACCGGGGGACCTACGAGCAGTACTTC
.,TRBJ1-5,.,TRBV21-1,15,CASTDPDRCNQPQHF,TGTGCCAGCACCGACCCAGACAGGTGCAATCAGCCCCAGCATTTT
.,TRBJ2-5,.,TRBV5-1,14,CASSSLLGEETQYF,TGCGCCAGCAGCTCCCTTCTCGGGGAAGAGACCCAGTACTTC
.,TRBJ1-2,TRBD1,TRBV7-3,15,CASSLSGQGNYGYTF,TGTGCCAGCAGCCTCTCGGGACAGGGGAACTATGGCTACACCTTC
.,TRBJ1-6,.,TRBV3-1/TRBV3-2,16,CASSQEPTVYNSPLHF,TGTGCCAGCAGCCAGGAACCGACAGTTTATAATTCACCCCTCCACTTT
.,TRBJ2-2,.,TRBV4-1,14,CASSRGSNTGELFF,TGCGCCAGCAGCCGAGGTTCGAACACCGGGGAGCTGTTTTTT
.,TRBJ2-5,TRBD2,TRBV6-5,16,CASSFGLAGSTETQYF,TGTGCCAGCAGTTTTGGACTAGCGGGGAGCACAGAGACCCAGTACTTC
.,TRBJ1-1,.,TRBV5-1,14,CASSLNTGNTEAFF,TGCGCCAGCAGCTTAAACACAGGGAACACTGAAGCTTTCTTT
.,TRBJ1-5,.,TRBV25-1,15,CASSEEGGGNQPQHF,TGTGCCAGCAGTGAAGAGGGAGGGGGCAATCAGCCCCAGCATTTT
.,TRBJ2-7,.,TRBV10-3,14,CAISVWGGSDEQYF,TGTGCCATCAGTGTTTGGGGTGGTAGCGACGAGCAGTACTTC
.,TRBJ2-1,TRBD2,TRBV5-4,14,CASSSQGGGGEQFF,TGTGCCAGCAGCTCCCAGGGTGGGGGGGGTGAGCAGTTCTTC
.,TRBJ2-5,.,TRBV4-1,20,CASSQSFEDDRMFYQETQYF,TGCGCCAGCAGCCAATCCTTCGAGGACGACAGAATGTTCTACCAAGAGACCCAGTACTTC
.,TRBJ2-2,.,TRBV3-1/TRBV3-2,17,CASSQGITASRGGELFF,TGTGCCAGCAGCCAAGGAATAACAGCATCACGGGGTGGGGAGCTGTTTTTT
few,TRBJ1-1,TRBD1,TRBV11-2,12,CASSRDRGGAFF,TGTGCCAGCAGCCGAGACAGGGGGGGAGCTTTCTTT
once,TRBJ2-3,TRBD2,TRBV28,17,CASSAGTSGISTDTQYF,TGTGCCAGCAGCGCCGGGACTAGCGGGATTAGCACAGATACGCAGTATTTT
.,TRBJ2-7,.,TRBV5-1,13,CASSLGDTYEQYF,TGCGCCAGCAGCTTGGGCGACACCTACGAGCAGTACTTC
.,TRBJ2-2,TRBD1,TRBV18,16,CASSPNRQGPTGELFF,TGTGCCAGCTCACCGAATCGACAGGGACCCACCGGGGAGCTGTTTTTT
.,TRBJ2-3,TRBD1,TRBV11-2,15,CASSSYRGRTDTQYF,TGTGCCAGCAGCTCGTACAGGGGAAGGACAGATACGCAGTATTTT
.,TRBJ2-3,TRBD1,TRBV7-3,15,CASSLRDRGTDTQYF,TGTGCCAGCAGCTTAAGGGACAGGGGAACAGATACGCAGTATTTT
.,TRBJ1-2,.,TRBV2,15,CASSPTGSLSSGYTF,TGTGCCAGCAGTCCGACGGGGAGCCTAAGCAGTGGCTACACCTTC
.,TRBJ1-5,TRBD1,TRBV7-2,14,CASSLTGLNQPQHF,TGTGCCAGCAGTTTGACAGGGTTAAATCAGCCCCAGCATTTT
.,TRBJ1-2,TRBD1,TRBV18,14,CASSPPRGTYGYTF,TGTGCCAGCTCACCTCCCAGGGGGACCTATGGCTACACCTTC
.,TRBJ2-1,.,TRBV7-2,14,CASSLRPGGNEQFF,TGTGCCAGCAGCTTAAGACCAGGTGGTAATGAGCAGTTCTTC
.,TRBJ1-6,TRBD1,TRBV19,15,CASSGQVFYNSPLHF,TGTGCCAGCTCGGGACAGGTCTTCTATAATTCACCCCTCCACTTT
.,TRBJ2-3,.,TRBV27,12,CASSPSVDTQYF,TGTGCCAGCAGTCCCAGTGTGGATACGCAGTATTTT
once,TRBJ1-5,.,TRBV29-1,12,CSVMTGGQPQHF,TGCAGCGTTATGACAGGCGGGCAGCCCCAGCATTTT
few,TRBJ2-7,.,TRBV25-1,14,CASSGQTVIYEQYF,TGTGCCAGCAGTGGACAGACGGTCATCTACGAGCAGTACTTC
.,TRBJ2-2,TRBD2,TRBV2,14,CASSVAGDTGELFF,TGTGCCAGCAGTGTGGCGGGAGACACCGGGGAGCTGTTTTTT
.,TRBJ2-7,.,TRBV5-4,15,CASSLDRTQTREQYF,TGTGCCAGCAGCTTGGACAGAACCCAGACCCGGGAGCAGTACTTC
.,TRBJ1-3,.,TRBV4-1,16,CASSHSLHEGRNTIYF,TGCGCCAGCAGCCACTCTTTACATGAGGGAAGAAACACCATATATTTT
.,TRBJ1-2,.,TRBV6-2/TRBV6-3,12,CASSSDYYGYTF,TGTGCCAGCAGCTCGGACTACTATGGCTACACCTTC
.,TRBJ1-2,.,TRBV6-2/TRBV6-3,15,CASSLPRTVVYGYTF,TGTGCCAGCAGTTTGCCTCGGACAGTCGTCTATGGCTACACCTTC
.,TRBJ2-7,TRBD2,TRBV27,17,CASSLRGTSSLSYEQYF,TGTGCCAGCAGTTTAAGGGGGACTAGCTCCCTCTCTTACGAGCAGTACTTC
.,TRBJ2-5,TRBD1,TRBV18,15,CASSPYRDREETQYF,TGTGCCAGCTCACCTTACAGGGACAGAGAAGAGACCCAGTACTTC
.,TRBJ2-2,TRBD1,TRBV7-6,15,CASSRTGTNTGELFF,TGTGCCAGCTCCCGGACAGGCACGAACACCGGGGAGCTGTTTTTT
.,TRBJ1-5,.,TRBV29-1,13,CSVVSGANQPQHF,TGCAGCGTTGTATCAGGGGCCAATCAGCCCCAGCATTTT
.,TRBJ1-5,.,TRBV25-1,13,CASSEGGDQPQHF,TGTGCCAGCAGTGAAGGAGGGGATCAGCCCCAGCATTTT
.,TRBJ1-5,.,TRBV12-5,20,CASGLVRGRGFGVGNQPQHF,TGTGCTAGTGGTTTGGTACGTGGCAGGGGCTTCGGTGTTGGCAATCAGCCCCAGCATTTT
once,TRBJ2-7,TRBD2,TRBV11-2,13,CATAYAGAYEQYF,TGTGCCACAGCCTACGCGGGGGCCTACGAGCAGTACTTC
.,TRBJ1-1,.,TRBV5-4,13,CASSLTSGPEAFF,TGTGCCAGCAGCTTGACTAGCGGGCCTGAAGCTTTCTTT
.,TRBJ2-1,TRBD2,TRBV24-1,13,CATRSSGYNEQFF,TGTGCCACCAGATCTAGCGGCTACAATGAGCAGTTCTTC
once,TRBJ2-1,TRBD2,TRBV2,16,CASSGGTSGTYNEQFF,TGTGCCAGCAGTGGGGGAACTAGCGGGACCTACAATGAGCAGTTCTTC
once,TRBJ1-4,.,TRBV6-6,16,CASSGDTHSSNEKLFF,TGTGCCAGCAGTGGGGACACGCACTCCTCTAATGAAAAACTGTTTTTT
.,TRBJ1-3,.,TRBV7-2,14,CASSLWGVGNTIYF,TGTGCCAGCAGCTTATGGGGGGTAGGAAACACCATATATTTT